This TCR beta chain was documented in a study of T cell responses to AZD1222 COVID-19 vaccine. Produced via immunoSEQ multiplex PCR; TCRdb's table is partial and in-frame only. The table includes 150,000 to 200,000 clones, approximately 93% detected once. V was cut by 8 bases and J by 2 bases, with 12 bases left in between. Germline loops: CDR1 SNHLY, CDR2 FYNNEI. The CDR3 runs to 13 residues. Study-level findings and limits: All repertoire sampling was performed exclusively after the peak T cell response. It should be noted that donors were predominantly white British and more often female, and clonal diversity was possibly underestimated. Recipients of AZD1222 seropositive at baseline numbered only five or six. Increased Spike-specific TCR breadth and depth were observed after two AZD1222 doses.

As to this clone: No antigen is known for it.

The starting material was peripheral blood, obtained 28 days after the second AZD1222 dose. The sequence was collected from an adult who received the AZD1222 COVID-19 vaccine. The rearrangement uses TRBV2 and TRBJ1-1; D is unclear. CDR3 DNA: TGTGCCAGCGCGGACGGGGAAAACACTGAAGCTTTCTTT. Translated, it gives CASADGENTEAFF.